This TCR beta chain is from a study of cytomegalovirus exposure and HLA in healthy donors. In this sample, this clone turned up once. What it binds is not known. PCR was performed using 60 Vbeta and 13 Jbeta primers. Sequencing was performed with immunoSEQ multiplex PCR; in TCRdb, only in-frame clones are kept and a portion is missing. The sample includes around 220,000 clones, around 79% of them seen just once. Study-wide results and limits: Most likely, a cluster of highly shared sequence variants arose as a sequencing artifact. Immune exposure information comprised only CMV serostatus. The majority of TCR sequences were rare, yet some public TCRs appeared in many donors. Fewer N-insertions than the roughly 670-donor mean were reportedly shown by an Asian-associated ancestry cluster in a later analysis.

Germline CDR1 and CDR2: SGHRS and YFSETQ. This CDR3 is built from 13 residues. V dropped 6 bases and J dropped 0 bases, with 10 bases sitting between them. V gene TRBV5-1 combines with J gene TRBJ2-7; D gene uncertain. The receptor's source is a girl aged 2-10 years in good health and CMV-seronegative. The sequenced sample was PBMCs. The CDR3 loop is CASKNRSSYEQYF. The CDR3 region has the DNA TGCGCCAGCAAAAATAGAAGCTCCTACGAGCAGTACTTC.